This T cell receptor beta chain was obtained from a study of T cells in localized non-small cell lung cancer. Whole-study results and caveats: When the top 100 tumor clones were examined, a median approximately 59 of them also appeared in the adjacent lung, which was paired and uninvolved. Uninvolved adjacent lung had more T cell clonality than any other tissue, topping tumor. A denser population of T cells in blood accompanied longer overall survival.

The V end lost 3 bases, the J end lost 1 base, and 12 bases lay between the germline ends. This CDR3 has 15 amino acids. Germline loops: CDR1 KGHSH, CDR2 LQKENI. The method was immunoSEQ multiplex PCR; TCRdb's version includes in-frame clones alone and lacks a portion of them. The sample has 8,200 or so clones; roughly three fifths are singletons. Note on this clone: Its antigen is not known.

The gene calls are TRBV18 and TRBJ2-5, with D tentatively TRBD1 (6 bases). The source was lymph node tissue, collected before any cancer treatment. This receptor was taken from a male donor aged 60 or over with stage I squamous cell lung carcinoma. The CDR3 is CASSPIQGSQETQYF. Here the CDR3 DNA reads TGTGCCAGCTCACCGATACAGGGCTCCCAAGAGACCCAGTACTTC.